Described below is a single T cell receptor (beta chain) sequence and its context. Method: immunoSEQ multiplex PCR; TCRdb's copy keeps in-frame clones and lacks some. The sample carries roughly 260,000 clones, roughly 86% recorded once. This entry comes from a study of blood T cell repertoires in COVID-19. The CDR3 runs 13 residues. Germline V gene lookup returns CDR1 MNHEY and CDR2 SVGAGI. Deletions cut 8 bases from V and 5 bases from J, with 16 bases between. The clonotype comes from a woman under 40 with COVID-19, enrolled during active disease. The sample taken for sequencing was peripheral blood. This chain joins TRBV6-5 and TRBJ2-7, with TRBD2 as a possible D gene (5 bases). DNA for the CDR3: TGTGCCAGCGGAAGAAGGGCCGGGAACGAGCAGTACTTC. Protein: CASGRRAGNEQYF.